The entry that follows covers one T cell receptor (beta chain) sequence. The antigen is undetermined. The data derive from a study of T cell responses to AZD1222 COVID-19 vaccine. The wider study: Researchers grouped second doses given at about 4 or about 12 weeks into one pool. Study-level findings and limits: Spike-wide coverage was observed for vaccine-associated CD4 TCRs, with dominant responses at 160-218 and 743-854. Clonal diversity was possibly underestimated, and white British individuals and females predominated among donors.

Germline CDR1 is SGHNT and CDR2 is YENEEA. The CDR3 totals 15 residues. The V and J ends lost 6 bases and 1 base, in that order; junction bases with no gene match: 5. Profiling relied on immunoSEQ multiplex PCR, and the TCRdb table lists in-frame clones only, not all of them. The table shows 100,000 or so clones, with 80% to 90% occurring only once. The genes are TRBV11-3 and TRBJ2-5; TRBD2 agrees at 10 bases. The source was peripheral blood, collected on day 0 of AZD1222 vaccination. This sequence was found in an adult in good health. The CDR3 reads CASRGTSGAQETQYF. Written as DNA, the CDR3 is TGTGCCAGCAGAGGAACTAGCGGGGCCCAAGAGACCCAGTACTTC.